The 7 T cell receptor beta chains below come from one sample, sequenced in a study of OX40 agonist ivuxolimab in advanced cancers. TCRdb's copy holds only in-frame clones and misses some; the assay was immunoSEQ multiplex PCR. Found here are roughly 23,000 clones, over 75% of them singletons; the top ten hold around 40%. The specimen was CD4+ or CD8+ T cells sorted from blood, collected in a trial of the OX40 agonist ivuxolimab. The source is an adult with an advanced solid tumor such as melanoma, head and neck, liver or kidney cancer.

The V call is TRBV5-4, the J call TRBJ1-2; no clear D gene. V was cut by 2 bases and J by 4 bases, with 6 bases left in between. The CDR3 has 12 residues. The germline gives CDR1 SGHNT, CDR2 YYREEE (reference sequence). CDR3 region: CASSFGLYGYTF. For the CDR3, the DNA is TGTGCCAGCAGCTTTGGACTCTATGGCTACACCTTC.

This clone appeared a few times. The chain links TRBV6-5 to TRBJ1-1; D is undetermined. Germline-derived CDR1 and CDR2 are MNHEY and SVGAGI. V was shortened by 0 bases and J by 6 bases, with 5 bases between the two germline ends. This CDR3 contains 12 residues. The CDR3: CASSYSLSEAFF. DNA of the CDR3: TGTGCCAGCAGTTACTCTTTGTCTGAAGCTTTCTTT.

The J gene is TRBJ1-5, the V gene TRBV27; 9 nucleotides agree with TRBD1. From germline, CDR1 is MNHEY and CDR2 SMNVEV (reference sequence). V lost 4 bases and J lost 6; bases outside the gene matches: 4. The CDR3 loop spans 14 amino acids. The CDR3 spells CASSSGQGIQPQHF. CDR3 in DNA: TGTGCCAGCAGTTCGGGACAGGGCATTCAGCCCCAGCATTTT.

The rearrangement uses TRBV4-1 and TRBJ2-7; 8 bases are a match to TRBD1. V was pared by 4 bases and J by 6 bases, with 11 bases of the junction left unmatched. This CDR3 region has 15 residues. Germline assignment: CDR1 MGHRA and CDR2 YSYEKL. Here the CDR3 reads CASSPRGPLSSEQYF. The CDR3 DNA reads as TGCGCCAGCAGCCCCAGGGGGCCCCTTAGTTCCGAGCAGTACTTC.

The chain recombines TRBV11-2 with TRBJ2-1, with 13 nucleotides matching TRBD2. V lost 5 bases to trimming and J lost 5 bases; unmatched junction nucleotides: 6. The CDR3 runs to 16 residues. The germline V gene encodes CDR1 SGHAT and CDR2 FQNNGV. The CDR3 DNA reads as TGTGCCAGCAGCCTCCGACTAGCGGGGGGTCACAATGAGCAGTTCTTC. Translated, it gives CASSLRLAGGHNEQFF.

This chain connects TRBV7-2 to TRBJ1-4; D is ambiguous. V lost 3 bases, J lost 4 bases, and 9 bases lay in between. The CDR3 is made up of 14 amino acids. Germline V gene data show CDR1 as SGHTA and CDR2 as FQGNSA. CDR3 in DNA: TGTGCCAGCAGCTTGGAAGGGTATAATGAAAAACTGTTTTTT. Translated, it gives CASSLEGYNEKLFF.

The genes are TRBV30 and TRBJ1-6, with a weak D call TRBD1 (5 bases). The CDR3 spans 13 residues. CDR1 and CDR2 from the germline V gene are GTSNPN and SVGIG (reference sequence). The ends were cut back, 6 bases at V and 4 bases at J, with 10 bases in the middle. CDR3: CACRDGYNSPLHF. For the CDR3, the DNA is TGTGCCTGCCGGGACGGTTATAATTCACCCCTCCACTTT.